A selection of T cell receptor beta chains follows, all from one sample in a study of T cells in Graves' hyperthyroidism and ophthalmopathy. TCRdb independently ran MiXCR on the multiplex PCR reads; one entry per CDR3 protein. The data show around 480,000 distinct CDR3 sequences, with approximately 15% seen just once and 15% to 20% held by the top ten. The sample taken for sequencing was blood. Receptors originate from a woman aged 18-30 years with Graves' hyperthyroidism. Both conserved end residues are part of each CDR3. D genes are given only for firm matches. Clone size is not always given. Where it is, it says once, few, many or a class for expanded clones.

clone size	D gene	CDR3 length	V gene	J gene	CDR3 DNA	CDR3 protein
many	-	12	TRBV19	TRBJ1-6	TGTGCCAGCGACCTCGAGAATTCACCCCTCCACTTT	CASDLENSPLHF
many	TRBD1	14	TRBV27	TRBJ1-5	TGTGCCAGCGGCCTGACAGGGGGCAGTCAGCCCCAGCATTTT	CASGLTGGSQPQHF
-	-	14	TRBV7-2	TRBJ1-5	TGTGCCAGCAGCACCTTGGGACCCGGTCAGCCCCAGCATTTT	CASSTLGPGQPQHF
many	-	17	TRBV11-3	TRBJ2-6	TGTGCCAGCAGCGCCCGTCGGACCAGCGGTGGGGCCAACGTCCTGACTTTC	CASSARRTSGGANVLTF
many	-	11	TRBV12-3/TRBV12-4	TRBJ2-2	TGTGCCAGCAGCCTCCCCCGGGAGCTGTTTTTT	CASSLPRELFF
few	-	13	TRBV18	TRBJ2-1	TGTGCCAGCTCACCACCGGGGCGAAATGAGCAGTTCTTC	CASSPPGRNEQFF
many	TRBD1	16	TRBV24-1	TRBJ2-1	TGTGCCACCAGTGAAACCGGGACAGGGTCCTACAATGAGCAGTTCTTC	CATSETGTGSYNEQFF
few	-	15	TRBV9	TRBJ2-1	TGTGCCAGCAGCGTCCGTCCTAGCCCAAACAATGAGCAGTTCTTC	CASSVRPSPNNEQFF
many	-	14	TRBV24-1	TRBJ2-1	TGTGCCACCAGTGATTCCTGGGGGCGGAATGAGCAGTTCTTC	CATSDSWGRNEQFF
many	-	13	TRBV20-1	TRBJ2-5	TGCAGTGCTAGGCCGGGCTATGAAGAGACCCAGTACTTC	CSARPGYEETQYF
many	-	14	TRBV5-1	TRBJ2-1	TGCGCCAGCAGCCCTAGCATTTCCTACAATGAGCAGTTCTTC	CASSPSISYNEQFF
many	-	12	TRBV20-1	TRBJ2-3	TGCAGTGCTAGTCAGGAATCAGATACGCAGTATTTT	CSASQESDTQYF
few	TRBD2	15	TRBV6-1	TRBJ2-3	TGTGCCAGCAGTTACCTGGCTAGCGGTGGGGATACGCAGTATTTT	CASSYLASGGDTQYF
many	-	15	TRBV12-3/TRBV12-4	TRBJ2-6	TGTGCCAGCGCCAACCAAGACTCTGGGGCCAACGTCCTGACTTTC	CASANQDSGANVLTF
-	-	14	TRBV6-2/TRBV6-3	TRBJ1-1	TGTGCCAGCAGTTACGCAGTGAGGAACACTGAAGCTTTCTTT	CASSYAVRNTEAFF
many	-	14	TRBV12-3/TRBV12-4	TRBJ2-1	TGTGCCAGTCGCAGGGGGGGCTTCTCCAATGAGCAGTTCTTC	CASRRGGFSNEQFF
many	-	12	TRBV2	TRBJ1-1	TGTGCCAGCAGTGAAGCTCGGATTGAAGCTTTCTTT	CASSEARIEAFF
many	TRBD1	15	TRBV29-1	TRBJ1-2	TGCAGCGTTAGGAGCCTAGGGAGGGGGCGCGACGGCTACACCTTC	CSVRSLGRGRDGYTF
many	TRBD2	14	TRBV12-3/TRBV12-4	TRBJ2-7	TGTGCCAGCAGTCCCGGGACTATTCATTACGAGCAGTACTTC	CASSPGTIHYEQYF
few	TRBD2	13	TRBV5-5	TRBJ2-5	TGTGCCAGCAGCGCTGAGGGTGGACTAGCTCAGTACTTC	CASSAEGGLAQYF
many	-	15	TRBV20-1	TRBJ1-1	TGCAGTGCTAGAGGATACAGAGAATCGAACACTGAAGCTTTCTTT	CSARGYRESNTEAFF
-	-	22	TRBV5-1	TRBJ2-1	-	CASSFYICSARDGRERGNEQFF
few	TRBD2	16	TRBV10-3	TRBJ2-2	TGTGCCACCCCGCGGGAAGCGGGAGGGCCCAGCGGGGAGCTGTTTTTT	CATPREAGGPSGELFF
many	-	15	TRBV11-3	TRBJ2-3	TGTGCCAGCAGCGGTGTAGCCGGGACCACAGATACGCAGTATTTT	CASSGVAGTTDTQYF
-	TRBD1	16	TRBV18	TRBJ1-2	TGTGCCAGCTCACGAGTGGAAGGACAGGGGTACTATGGCTACACCTTC	CASSRVEGQGYYGYTF
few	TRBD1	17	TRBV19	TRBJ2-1	TGTGCCAGTAGCCTTTTCACCGGGACAGGGCCTTACAATGAGCAGTTCTTC	CASSLFTGTGPYNEQFF
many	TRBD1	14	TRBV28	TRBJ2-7	TGTGCCAGCAGTTTAGGGACAGGGTACGGCGAGCAGTACTTC	CASSLGTGYGEQYF
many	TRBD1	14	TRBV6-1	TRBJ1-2	TGTGCCAGCAGTTATACAGGGGAAGGGTATGGCTACACCTTC	CASSYTGEGYGYTF